The source of this TCR beta chain is a study of low-dose radiotherapy and immunotherapy resistance in tumors. Study as a whole: Every two weeks, one day ahead of radiation and immunotherapy, cyclophosphamide 200 mg/m2 was given (intravenously). On cycle 1 day 1, patients started four cycles of oral aspirin 300 mg daily.

V lost 3 bases and J 7 bases, leaving 15 bases between the germline ends. The CDR3 has 15 residues. The germline V gene encodes CDR1 SGHAT and CDR2 FQDESV (reference sequence). This clonotype showed up many times. TRAV and TRBV primers primed cDNA for both TCRalpha and TCRbeta. The PCR that amplified TCRs ran for around 20 cycles, relying on a constant-region primer and a V-primer adapter. TCRdb called the reads again in MiXCR, with one record for every CDR3 protein. This sample has 64,000 or so distinct CDR3 sequences; about 26% occur once, and the top ten carry about 6.6%. Time point in this sample: before trial treatment. Nivolumab, ipilimumab, aspirin, low-dose cyclophosphamide and low-dose radiotherapy were given to donors.

The starting material was PBMCs, obtained before treatment. This clonotype was sampled from a male donor with rectosigmoid adenocarcinoma. The chain has TRBV11-1 and TRBJ2-2; D possibly matches TRBD1 or TRBD2 (6 bases each). Here the CDR3 DNA reads TGTGCCAGCAGCTTGGGGGGACATAGAGGCGGGGAGCTGTTTTTT. Residues: CASSLGGHRGGELFF.